The 4 T cell receptor beta chains given below trace back to one sample, sequenced in a study of regulatory T cells in long-lasting Graves disease. As for time point: newly diagnosed GD, antithyroid drugs for less than 3 months. RNA isolated from PBMCs was used to make the TCR library. The authors built TCR beta libraries using iRepertoire HTBI primers and Arm-PCR of CDR3 regions. Each CDR3 protein gets one entry after TCRdb re-called the multiplex PCR reads with MiXCR. Here the sample spans roughly 420,000 distinct CDR3 sequences, roughly 15% being singletons. The same data also went into a second study, on T cells in Graves' hyperthyroidism and ophthalmopathy.

This material consisted of peripheral blood mononuclear cells (PBMCs), taken at new diagnosis, from a patient treated with antithyroid drugs. All receptors derive from a woman aged 18-29 years with Graves disease.

This clonotype was recorded a few times. The V gene is TRBV2, the J gene TRBJ2-7; D remains unclear. V lost 7 bases and J lost 1, with 14 bases in between. From germline, CDR1 is SNHLY and CDR2 FYNNEI. The CDR3 is 14 amino acids. CDR3 DNA: TGTGCCAGCAACCCGTCCAGATTATCCTACGAGCAGTACTTC. Its protein is CASNPSRLSYEQYF.

This clonotype has just a few counts. This may stem from a read error, because a much larger clone lies one nucleotide away. The genes are TRBV2 and TRBJ2-1, with D perhaps matching TRBD2 (5 bases). Germline V gene sequence: CDR1 SNHLY, CDR2 FYNNEI. This CDR3 has 15 amino acids. V was trimmed by 4 bases and J by 8 bases, leaving 18 bases between them. The CDR3 DNA reads as TGTGCCAGCAGTGGACGTATTGGGCAGAGGGATGAGCAGTTCTTC. It is translated as CASSGRIGQRDEQFF. Drawing the rest from reference TRBV2 and TRBJ2-1, the complete variable domain is EPEVTQTPSHQVTQMGQEVILRCVPISNHLYFYWYRQILGQKVEFLVSFYNNEISEKSEIFDDQFSVERPDGSNFTLKIRSTKLEDSAMYFCASSGRIGQRDEQFFGPGTRLTVL.

This clonotype was counted at least ten times. This chain connects TRBV5-1 to TRBJ2-5; TRBD2 aligns across 8 bases. Losses at the gene ends were 6 bases for V and 5 bases for J; bases not matched to a gene: 12. The CDR3 spans 15 residues. Germline CDR1 reads SGHRS; CDR2 reads YFSETQ. The CDR3 spells CASTIFGLAGETQYF. In DNA form, the CDR3 reads TGCGCCAGCACCATCTTCGGACTAGCAGGGGAGACCCAGTACTTC.

This clonotype was observed a handful of times. This chain uses TRBV6-9 with TRBJ2-2, with a tentative D call TRBD1 (5 bases). Trimming pared 3 bases from V and 7 bases from J, leaving 15 bases between. CDR3 size: 15 residues. Germline V gene sequence: CDR1 MNHGY, CDR2 SVAAGI. The CDR3 DNA is TGTGCCAGCAGTTACTCTCTAGGGGCCTACGGGGAGCTGTTTTTT. It specifies CASSYSLGAYGELFF.